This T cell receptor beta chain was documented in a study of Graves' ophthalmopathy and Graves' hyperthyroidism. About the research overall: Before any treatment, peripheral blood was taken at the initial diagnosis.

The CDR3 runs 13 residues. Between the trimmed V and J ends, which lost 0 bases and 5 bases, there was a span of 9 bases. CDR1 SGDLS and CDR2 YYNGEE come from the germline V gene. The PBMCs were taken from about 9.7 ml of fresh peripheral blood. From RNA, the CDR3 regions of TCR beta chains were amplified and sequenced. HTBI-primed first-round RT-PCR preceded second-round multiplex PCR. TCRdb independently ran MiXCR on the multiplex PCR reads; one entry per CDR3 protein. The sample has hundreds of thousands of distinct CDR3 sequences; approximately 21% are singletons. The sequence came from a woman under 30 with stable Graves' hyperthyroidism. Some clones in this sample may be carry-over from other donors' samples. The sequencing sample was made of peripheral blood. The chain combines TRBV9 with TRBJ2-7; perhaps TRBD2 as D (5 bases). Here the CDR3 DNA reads TGTGCCAGCAGCGTAGCTACTAGTCACGAGCAGTACTTC. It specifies CASSVATSHEQYF. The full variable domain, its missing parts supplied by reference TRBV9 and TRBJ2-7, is DSGVTQTPKHLITATGQRVTLRCSPRSGDLSVYWYQQSLDQGLQFLIQYYNGEERAKGNILERFSAQQFPDLHSELNLSSLELGDSALYFCASSVATSHEQYFGPGTRLTVT.